The 11 T cell receptor beta chains listed next were all sequenced from one sample in a study of blood T cell repertoires in COVID-19. Sequenced by immunoSEQ multiplex PCR; TCRdb stores in-frame clones only, minus some. The repertoire holds 200,000 to 250,000 clones, with 80% to 95% as singletons. The sample consisted of peripheral blood. These receptors originate from a man aged 60 to 69 with COVID-19, enrolled during active disease.

This chain uses TRBV30 with TRBJ1-6; perhaps TRBD1 as D (5 bases). Germline V gene sequence: CDR1 GTSNPN, CDR2 SVGIG (reference sequence). Deletions cut 2 bases from V and 8 bases from J, with 16 bases between. The CDR3 is made up of 15 amino acids. This CDR3 reads CAWSLGPLSDSPLHF. In nucleotides, the CDR3 is TGTGCCTGGAGTTTGGGGCCTCTGAGTGATTCACCCCTCCACTTT.

V gene TRBV10-2 combines with J gene TRBJ1-2, with 10 bases that match TRBD1. CDR1 is WSHSY, CDR2 SAAADI, per germline. This CDR3 comprises 14 residues. V shed 7 bases, J shed 3 bases, and the junction held 5 bases outside the gene matches. This CDR3 is CASTTDRGDYGYTF. In DNA, the CDR3 is TGCGCCAGCACCACGGACAGGGGGGACTATGGCTACACCTTC.

The chain is built from TRBV30 and TRBJ2-5, with 7 positions matching TRBD2. The germline V gene encodes CDR1 GTSNPN and CDR2 SVGIG (reference sequence). The CDR3 totals 14 residues. V shed 2 bases, J shed 1 base, and the junction held 4 bases outside the gene matches. CDR3 DNA sequence: TGTGCCTGGAGTCGGGGCGGGAGCCAAGAGACCCAGTACTTC. This gives the protein CAWSRGGSQETQYF.

The V and J genes are TRBV24-1 and TRBJ1-5; D possibly corresponds to TRBD1 (6 bases). The CDR3 is 14 residues long. From germline, CDR1 is KGHDR and CDR2 SFDVKD. V gave up 5 bases and J gave up 8 bases, with 15 bases separating them. The CDR3 DNA sequence: TGTGCCACCAGTGGTTGGGGGGGCGGGGAGCCCCAGCATTTT. Its protein product is CATSGWGGGEPQHF.

Only one count was recorded for this clone. Here the CDR3 DNA reads TGTGCCTGGAGTGTTAGGACTAGCGGGGGGTTCGATACGCAGTATTTT. Protein: CAWSVRTSGGFDTQYF. V usage is TRBV30 and J usage is TRBJ2-3, with 14 bases matching TRBD2. CDR3 length: 16 residues. V gave up 0 bases and J gave up 6 bases; unmatched junction bases: 5. CDR1 GTSNPN and CDR2 SVGIG come from the germline V gene (reference sequence).

The V and J genes are TRBV6-5 and TRBJ2-2; 12 nucleotides align to TRBD1. V shed 4 bases and J 5 bases; nucleotides not matched to a gene: 5. In germline, CDR1 is MNHEY, CDR2 SVGAGI. There are 16 residues in the CDR3. The CDR3, as DNA: TGTGCCAGCAGTTCCGGGACAGGGGGCATGACCGGGGAGCTGTTTTTT. The encoded protein is CASSSGTGGMTGELFF.

The chain has TRBV6-1 and TRBJ1-5, with 11 bases fitting TRBD1. The CDR3 is made up of 15 amino acids. The V and J ends lost 3 bases and 6 bases, in that order; junction bases with no gene match: 4. CDR1 is MNHNS and CDR2 is SASEGT in the germline V gene. CDR3: CASSDQDRGLQPQHF. As DNA, the CDR3 is TGTGCCAGCAGTGACCAGGACAGGGGGCTTCAGCCCCAGCATTTT.

The V gene is TRBV14, the J gene TRBJ1-2; TRBD1 is a possible D gene (5 bases). The germline CDR1 and CDR2 sequences are SGHDN and FVKESK. The CDR3 is made up of 13 amino acids. V was pared by 4 bases and J by 8 bases, with 14 bases between. This CDR3 is CASSPRGGEGYTF. The CDR3 DNA sequence: TGTGCCAGCAGCCCTCGCGGGGGGGAAGGCTACACCTTC.

The CDR3 region is CASSQTLGELFF. In nucleotides, the CDR3 is TGTGCCAGCAGTCAGACTCTCGGGGAGCTGTTTTTT. This chain connects TRBV6-6 to TRBJ2-2; D not certain. The V end was cut by 5 bases, the J end by 7 bases, with 8 bases between. The CDR3 has 12 residues. Germline-derived CDR1 and CDR2 are MNHNY and SVGAGI (reference sequence).

The chain uses TRBV4-2 and TRBJ2-1, with 11 bases aligning to TRBD2. Germline-derived CDR1 and CDR2 are LGHNA and YNFKEQ. Trimming removed 4 bases from V and 8 bases from J; junction bases left unmatched: 7. The CDR3 length is 15 residues. CDR3 loop: CASSLRLAGNDEQFF. CDR3 sequence (DNA): TGTGCCAGCAGCCTTCGACTAGCGGGGAACGATGAGCAGTTCTTC.

V gene TRBV21-1 combines with J gene TRBJ2-1; the table assigns TRBD1, which was not confirmed against the DNA. TRBV21-1 is classified as a pseudogene. The CDR3 has 14 residues. The CDR3 region is CASAGTGVYNEQFF. The CDR3 nucleotides read TGTGCCAGCGCCGGGACAGGGGTCTACAATGAGCAGTTCTTC.